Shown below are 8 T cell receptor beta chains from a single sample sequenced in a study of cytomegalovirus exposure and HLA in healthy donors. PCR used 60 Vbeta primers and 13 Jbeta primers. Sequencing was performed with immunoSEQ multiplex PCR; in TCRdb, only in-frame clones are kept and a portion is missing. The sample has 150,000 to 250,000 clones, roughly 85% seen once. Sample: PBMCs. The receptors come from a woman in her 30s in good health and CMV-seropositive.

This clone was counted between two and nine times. DNA for the CDR3: TGTGCCAGCAGCCCCGGGACTAGCGGGACTGACTACGAGCAGTACTTC. Its translation is CASSPGTSGTDYEQYF. This chain uses TRBV11-3 with TRBJ2-7; TRBD2 matches 13 bases. This CDR3 region has 16 residues. Germline values: CDR1 SGHNT, CDR2 YENEEA. Trimming cost V 5 bases and J 3 bases; bases outside gene matches: 7.

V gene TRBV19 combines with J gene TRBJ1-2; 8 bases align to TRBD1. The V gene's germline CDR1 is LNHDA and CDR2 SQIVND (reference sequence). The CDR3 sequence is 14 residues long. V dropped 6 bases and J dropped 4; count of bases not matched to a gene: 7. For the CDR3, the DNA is TGTGCCAGTAGATCGGGACAGGAAACCTATGGCTACACCTTC. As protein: CASRSGQETYGYTF. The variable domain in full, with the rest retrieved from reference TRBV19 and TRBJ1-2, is DGGITQSPKYLFRKEGQNVTLSCEQNLNHDAMYWYRQDPGQGLRLIYYSQIVNDFQKGDIAEGYSVSREKKESFPLTVTSAQKNPTAFYLCASRSGQETYGYTFGSGTRLTVV.

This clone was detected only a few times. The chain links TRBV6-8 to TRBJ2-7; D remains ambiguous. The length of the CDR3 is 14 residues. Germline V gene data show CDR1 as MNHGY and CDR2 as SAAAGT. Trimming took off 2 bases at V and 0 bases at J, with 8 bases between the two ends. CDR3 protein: CASSYAASSYEQYF. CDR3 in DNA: TGTGCCAGCAGTTACGCAGCTAGCTCCTACGAGCAGTACTTC.

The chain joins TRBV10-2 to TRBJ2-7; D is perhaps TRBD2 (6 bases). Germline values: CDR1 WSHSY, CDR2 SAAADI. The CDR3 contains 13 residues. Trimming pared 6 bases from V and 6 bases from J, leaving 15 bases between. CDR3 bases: TGCGCCAGCAGCCCAGACCGGGAGTCCGAGCAGTACTTC. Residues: CASSPDRESEQYF.

In DNA form, the CDR3 reads TGCGCCAGCAGCCAAGATCGTGGAGGGAGCTCCTACGAGCAGTACTTC. Residues: CASSQDRGGSSYEQYF. The V call is TRBV4-3, the J call TRBJ2-7; maybe TRBD2 (6 bases). Looked up from germline, CDR1 is LGHNA and CDR2 is YSLEER. V lost 0 bases and J lost 0, with 12 bases in between. The CDR3 contains 16 residues.

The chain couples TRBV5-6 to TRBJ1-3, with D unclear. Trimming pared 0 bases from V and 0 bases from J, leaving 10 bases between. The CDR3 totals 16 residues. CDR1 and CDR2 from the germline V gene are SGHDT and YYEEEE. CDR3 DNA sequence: TGTGCCAGCAGCTTGGTGAGGTCCTTCTCTGGAAACACCATATATTTT. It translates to CASSLVRSFSGNTIYF.

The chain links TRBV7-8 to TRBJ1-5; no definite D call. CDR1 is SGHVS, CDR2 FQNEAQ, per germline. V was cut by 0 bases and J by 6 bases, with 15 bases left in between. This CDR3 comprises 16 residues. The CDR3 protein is CASSLAEDPRSQPQHF. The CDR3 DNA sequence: TGTGCCAGCAGCTTAGCGGAGGACCCGAGGAGTCAGCCCCAGCATTTT.

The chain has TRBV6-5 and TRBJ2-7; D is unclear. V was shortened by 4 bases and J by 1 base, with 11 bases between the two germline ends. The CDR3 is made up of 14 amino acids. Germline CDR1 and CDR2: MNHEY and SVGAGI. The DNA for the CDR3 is TGTGCCAGCAGTTCGTCTCCTAATTCCTACGAGCAGTACTTC. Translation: CASSSSPNSYEQYF.